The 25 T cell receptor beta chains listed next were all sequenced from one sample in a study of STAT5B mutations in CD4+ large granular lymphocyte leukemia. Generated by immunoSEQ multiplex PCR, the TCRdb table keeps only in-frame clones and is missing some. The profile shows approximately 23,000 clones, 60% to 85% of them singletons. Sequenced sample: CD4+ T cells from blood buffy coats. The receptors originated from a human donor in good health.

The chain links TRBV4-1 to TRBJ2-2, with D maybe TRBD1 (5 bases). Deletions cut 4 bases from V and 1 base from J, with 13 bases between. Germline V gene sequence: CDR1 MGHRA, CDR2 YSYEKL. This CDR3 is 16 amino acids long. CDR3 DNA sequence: TGCGCCAGCAGCCGGACAAGGACGGGGAACACCGGGGAGCTGTTTTTT. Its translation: CASSRTRTGNTGELFF.

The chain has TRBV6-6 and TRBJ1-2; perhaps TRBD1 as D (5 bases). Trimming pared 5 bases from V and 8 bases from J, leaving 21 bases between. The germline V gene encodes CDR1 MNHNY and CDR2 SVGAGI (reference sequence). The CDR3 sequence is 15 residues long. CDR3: CASSHTPQAPRGYTF. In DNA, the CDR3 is TGTGCCAGCAGTCACACGCCACAGGCCCCCCGGGGCTACACCTTC.

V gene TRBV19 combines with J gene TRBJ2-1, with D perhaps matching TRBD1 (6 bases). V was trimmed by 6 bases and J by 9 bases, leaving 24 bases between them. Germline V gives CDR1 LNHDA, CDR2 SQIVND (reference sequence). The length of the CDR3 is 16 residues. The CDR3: CASRLDHRDLSREQFF. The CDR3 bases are TGTGCCAGTAGACTCGACCACAGGGACCTATCTCGTGAGCAGTTCTTC.

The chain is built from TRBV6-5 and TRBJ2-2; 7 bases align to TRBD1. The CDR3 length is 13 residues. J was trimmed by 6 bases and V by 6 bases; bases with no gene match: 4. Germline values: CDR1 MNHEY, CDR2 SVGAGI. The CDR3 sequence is CASRLTGAGELFF. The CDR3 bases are TGTGCCAGCAGACTTACAGGGGCCGGGGAGCTGTTTTTT.

In nucleotides, the CDR3 is TGTGCCTGGAGGGGACCTAGCGGGGGGATCACCTACGAGCAGTACTTC. This translates into CAWRGPSGGITYEQYF. This chain joins TRBV30 and TRBJ2-7; 11 bases are a match to TRBD2. Germline loops: CDR1 GTSNPN, CDR2 SVGIG (reference sequence). The CDR3 extends over 16 amino acids. V dropped 3 bases and J dropped 2; count of bases not matched to a gene: 9.

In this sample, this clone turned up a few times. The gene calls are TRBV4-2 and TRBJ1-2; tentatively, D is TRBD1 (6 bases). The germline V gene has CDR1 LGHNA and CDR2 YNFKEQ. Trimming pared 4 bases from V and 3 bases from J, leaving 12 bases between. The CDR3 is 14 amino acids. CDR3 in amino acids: CASSPLGGDYGYTF. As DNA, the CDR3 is TGTGCCAGCAGCCCGCTGGGGGGCGACTATGGCTACACCTTC.

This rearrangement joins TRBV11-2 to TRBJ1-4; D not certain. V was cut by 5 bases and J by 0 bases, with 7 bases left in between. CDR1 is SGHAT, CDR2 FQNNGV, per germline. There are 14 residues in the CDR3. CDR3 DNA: TGTGCCAGCAGCATAATAACAACTAATGAAAAACTGTTTTTT. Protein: CASSIITTNEKLFF.

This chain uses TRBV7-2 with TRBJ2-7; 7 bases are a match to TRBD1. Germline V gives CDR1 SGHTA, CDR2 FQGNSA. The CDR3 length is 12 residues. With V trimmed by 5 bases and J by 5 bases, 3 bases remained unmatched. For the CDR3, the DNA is TGTGCCAGCAGCGAGACAGGGCACGAGCAGTACTTC. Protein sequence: CASSETGHEQYF.

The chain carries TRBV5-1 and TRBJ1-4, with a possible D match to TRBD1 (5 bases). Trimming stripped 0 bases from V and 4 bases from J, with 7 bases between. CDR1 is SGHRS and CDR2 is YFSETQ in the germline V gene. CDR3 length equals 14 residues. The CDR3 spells CASSLGQSNEKLFF. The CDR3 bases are TGCGCCAGCAGCTTGGGACAGAGTAATGAAAAACTGTTTTTT.

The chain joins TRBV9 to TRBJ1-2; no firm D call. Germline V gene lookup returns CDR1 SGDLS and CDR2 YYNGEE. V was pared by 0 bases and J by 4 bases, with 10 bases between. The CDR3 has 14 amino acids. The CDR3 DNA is TGTGCCAGCAGCGTAGAAGCGTGGGGCTATGGCTACACCTTC. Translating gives CASSVEAWGYGYTF.

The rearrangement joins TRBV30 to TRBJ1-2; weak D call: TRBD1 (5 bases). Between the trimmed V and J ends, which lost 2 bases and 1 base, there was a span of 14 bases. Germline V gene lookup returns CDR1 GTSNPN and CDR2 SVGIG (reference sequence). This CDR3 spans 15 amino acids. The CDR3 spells CAWSPRLGGNYGYTF. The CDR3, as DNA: TGTGCCTGGAGTCCGCGGCTGGGGGGTAACTATGGCTACACCTTC.

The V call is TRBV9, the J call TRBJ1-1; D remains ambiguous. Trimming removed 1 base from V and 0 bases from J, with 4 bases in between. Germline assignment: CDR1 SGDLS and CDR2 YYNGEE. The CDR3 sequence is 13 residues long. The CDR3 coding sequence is TGTGCCAGCAGCGTATCAGTGAACACTGAAGCTTTCTTT. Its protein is CASSVSVNTEAFF.

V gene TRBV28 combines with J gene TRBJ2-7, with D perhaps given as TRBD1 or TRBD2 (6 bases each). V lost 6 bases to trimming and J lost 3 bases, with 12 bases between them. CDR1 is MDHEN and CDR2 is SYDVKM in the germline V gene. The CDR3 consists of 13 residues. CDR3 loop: CASRQRGVYEQYF. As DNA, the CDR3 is TGTGCCAGCAGACAGAGGGGGGTCTACGAGCAGTACTTC.

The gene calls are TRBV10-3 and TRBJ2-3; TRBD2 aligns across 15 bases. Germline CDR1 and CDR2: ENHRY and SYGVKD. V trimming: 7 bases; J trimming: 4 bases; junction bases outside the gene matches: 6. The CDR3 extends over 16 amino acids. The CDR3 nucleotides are TGTGCCATCACTGGACTAGCGGGGGGGGTGGCAGATACGCAGTATTTT. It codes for CAITGLAGGVADTQYF.

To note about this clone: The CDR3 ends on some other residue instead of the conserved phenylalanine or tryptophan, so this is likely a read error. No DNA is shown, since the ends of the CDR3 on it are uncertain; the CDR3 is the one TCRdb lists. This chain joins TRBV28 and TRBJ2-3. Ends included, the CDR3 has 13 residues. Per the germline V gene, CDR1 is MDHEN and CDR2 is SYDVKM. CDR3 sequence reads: CASSLYGGSSFEV.

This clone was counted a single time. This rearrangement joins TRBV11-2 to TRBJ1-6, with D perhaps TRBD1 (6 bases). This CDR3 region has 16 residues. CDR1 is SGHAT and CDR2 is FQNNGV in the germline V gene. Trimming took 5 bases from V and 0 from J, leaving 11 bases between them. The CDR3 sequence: CASSRGQLSYNSPLHF. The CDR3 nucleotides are TGTGCCAGCAGCAGAGGACAGCTCTCCTATAATTCACCCCTCCACTTT.

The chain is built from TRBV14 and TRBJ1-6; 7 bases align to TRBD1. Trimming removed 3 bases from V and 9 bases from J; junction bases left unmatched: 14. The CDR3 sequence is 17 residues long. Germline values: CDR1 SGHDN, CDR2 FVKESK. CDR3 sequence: CASSHPGRQGKGSPLHF. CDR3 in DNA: TGTGCCAGCAGCCACCCCGGTCGACAGGGAAAGGGTTCACCCCTCCACTTT.

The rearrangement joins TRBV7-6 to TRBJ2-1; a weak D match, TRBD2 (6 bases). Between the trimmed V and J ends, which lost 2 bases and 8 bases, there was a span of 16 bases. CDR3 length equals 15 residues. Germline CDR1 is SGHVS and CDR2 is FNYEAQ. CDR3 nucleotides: TGTGCCAGCAGCTTACTGTTCGGGAGTGACTATGAGCAGTTCTTC. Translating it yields CASSLLFGSDYEQFF.

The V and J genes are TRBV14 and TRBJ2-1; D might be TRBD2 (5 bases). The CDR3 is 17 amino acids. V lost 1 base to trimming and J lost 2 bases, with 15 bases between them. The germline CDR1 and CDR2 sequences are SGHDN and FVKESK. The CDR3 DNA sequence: TGTGCCAGCAGCCAAGGGCGATCCGGGGTAACCTACAATGAGCAGTTCTTC. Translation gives CASSQGRSGVTYNEQFF.

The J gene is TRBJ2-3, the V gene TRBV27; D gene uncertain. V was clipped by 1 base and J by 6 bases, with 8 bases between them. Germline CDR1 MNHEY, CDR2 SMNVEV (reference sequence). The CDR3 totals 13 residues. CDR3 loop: CASSLLLKDTQYF. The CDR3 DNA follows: TGTGCCAGCAGTTTATTGTTGAAGGATACGCAGTATTTT.

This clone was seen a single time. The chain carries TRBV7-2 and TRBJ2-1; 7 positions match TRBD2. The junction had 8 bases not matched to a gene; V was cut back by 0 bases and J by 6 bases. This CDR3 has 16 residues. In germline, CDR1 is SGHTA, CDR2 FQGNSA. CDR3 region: CASSLAGGSRPNEQFF. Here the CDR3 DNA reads TGTGCCAGCAGCTTAGCAGGCGGGAGTCGGCCCAATGAGCAGTTCTTC.

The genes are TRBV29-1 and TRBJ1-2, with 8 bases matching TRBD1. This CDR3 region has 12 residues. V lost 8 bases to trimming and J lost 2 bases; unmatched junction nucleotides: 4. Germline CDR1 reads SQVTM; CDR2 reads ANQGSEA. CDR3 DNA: TGCAGCCTCCGACAGGGGAACTATGGCTACACCTTC. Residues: CSLRQGNYGYTF.

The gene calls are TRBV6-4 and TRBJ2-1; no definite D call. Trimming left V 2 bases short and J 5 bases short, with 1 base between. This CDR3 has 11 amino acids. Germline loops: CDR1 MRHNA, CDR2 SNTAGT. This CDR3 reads CASSDNNEQFF. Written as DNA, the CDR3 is TGTGCCAGCAGTGACAACAATGAGCAGTTCTTC.

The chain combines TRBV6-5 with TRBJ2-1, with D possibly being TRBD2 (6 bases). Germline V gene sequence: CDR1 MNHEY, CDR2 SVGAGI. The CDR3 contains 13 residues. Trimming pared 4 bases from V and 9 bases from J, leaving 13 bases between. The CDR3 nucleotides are TGTGCCAGCAGTTTTGGCCGGGGAGGTGAGCAGTTCTTC. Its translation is CASSFGRGGEQFF.

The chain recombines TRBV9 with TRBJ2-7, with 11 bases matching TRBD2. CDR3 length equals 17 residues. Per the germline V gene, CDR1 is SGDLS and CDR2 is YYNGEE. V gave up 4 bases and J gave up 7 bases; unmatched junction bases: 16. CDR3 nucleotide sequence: TGTGCCAGCAGCCCACAGGGGCTAGCGGGGGGCCCTAGAGAGCAGTACTTC. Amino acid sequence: CASSPQGLAGGPREQYF. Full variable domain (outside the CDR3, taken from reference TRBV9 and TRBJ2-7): DSGVTQTPKHLITATGQRVTLRCSPRSGDLSVYWYQQSLDQGLQFLIQYYNGEERAKGNILERFSAQQFPDLHSELNLSSLELGDSALYFCASSPQGLAGGPREQYFGPGTRLTVT.